The clone carrying this T cell receptor (beta chain) occurred a few times. The germline V gene encodes CDR1 MNHNY and CDR2 SVGAGI (reference sequence). Deletions cut 7 bases from V and 8 bases from J, with 21 bases between. The CDR3 spans 15 residues. The study reverse transcribed the entire isolated RNA, so it sequenced expressed TCRB transcripts. TCRdb's table, derived via immunoSEQ multiplex PCR, lists solely in-frame clones and lacks some. The sample records under 900,000 clones, 15% to 20% being singletons. The entry originates in a study of beta chain features in type 1 diabetes. The sequence derives from a woman aged 18-29 years in good health. J is TRBJ2-1 and V is TRBV6-6; possible D gene TRBD2, 5 bases. Sequencing input: naive CD4+ T cells from blood. The CDR3 DNA sequence: TGTGCCAGCACCCGAAGGAGGCGCCTGGACGATGAGCAGTTCTTC. It translates to CASTRRRRLDDEQFF.